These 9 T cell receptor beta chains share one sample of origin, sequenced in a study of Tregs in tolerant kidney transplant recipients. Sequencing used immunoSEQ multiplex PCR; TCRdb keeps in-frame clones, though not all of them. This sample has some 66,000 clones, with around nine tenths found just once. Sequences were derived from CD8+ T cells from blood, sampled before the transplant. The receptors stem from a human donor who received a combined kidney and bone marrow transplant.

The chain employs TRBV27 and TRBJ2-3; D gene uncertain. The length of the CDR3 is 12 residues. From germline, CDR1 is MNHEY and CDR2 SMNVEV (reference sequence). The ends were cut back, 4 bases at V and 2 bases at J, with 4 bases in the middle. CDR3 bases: TGTGCCAGCAGTTATAACACAGATACGCAGTATTTT. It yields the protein CASSYNTDTQYF.

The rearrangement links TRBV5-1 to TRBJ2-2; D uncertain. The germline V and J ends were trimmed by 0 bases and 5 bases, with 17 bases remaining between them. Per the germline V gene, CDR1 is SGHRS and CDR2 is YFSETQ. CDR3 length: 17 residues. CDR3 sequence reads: CASSLEAGRARTGELFF. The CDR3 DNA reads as TGCGCCAGCAGCTTGGAAGCTGGCAGAGCGAGAACCGGGGAGCTGTTTTTT.

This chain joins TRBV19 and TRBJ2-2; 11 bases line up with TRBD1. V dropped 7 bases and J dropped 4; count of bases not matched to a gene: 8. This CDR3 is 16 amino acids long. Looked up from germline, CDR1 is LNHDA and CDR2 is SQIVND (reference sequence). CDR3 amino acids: CASTRTGGRGTGELFF. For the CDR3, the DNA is TGTGCCAGTACGAGGACAGGGGGCCGGGGCACCGGGGAGCTGTTTTTT.

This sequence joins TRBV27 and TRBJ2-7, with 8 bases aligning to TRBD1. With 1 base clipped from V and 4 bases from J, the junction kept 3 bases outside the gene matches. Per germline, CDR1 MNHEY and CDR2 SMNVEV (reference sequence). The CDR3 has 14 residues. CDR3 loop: CASSLYRGRYEQYF. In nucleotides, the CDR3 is TGTGCCAGCAGTTTATACAGGGGGAGATACGAGCAGTACTTC.

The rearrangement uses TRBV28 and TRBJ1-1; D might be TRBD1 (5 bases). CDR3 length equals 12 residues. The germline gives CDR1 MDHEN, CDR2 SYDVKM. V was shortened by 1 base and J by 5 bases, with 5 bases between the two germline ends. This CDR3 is CASSLSGTEAFF. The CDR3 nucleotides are TGTGCCAGCAGTTTATCAGGGACTGAAGCTTTCTTT.

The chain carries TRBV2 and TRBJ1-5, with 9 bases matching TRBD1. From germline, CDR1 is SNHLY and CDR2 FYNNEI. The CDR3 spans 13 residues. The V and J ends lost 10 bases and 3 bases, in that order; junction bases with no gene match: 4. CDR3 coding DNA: TGTGCCATTAACAGGGGGCACAATCAGCCCCAGCATTTT. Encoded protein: CAINRGHNQPQHF.

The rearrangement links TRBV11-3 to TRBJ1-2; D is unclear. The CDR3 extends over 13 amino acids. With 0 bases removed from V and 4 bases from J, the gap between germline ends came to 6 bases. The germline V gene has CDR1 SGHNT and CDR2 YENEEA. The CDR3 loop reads CASSLDNSYGYTF. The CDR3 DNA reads TGTGCCAGCAGCTTAGATAACAGCTATGGCTACACCTTC. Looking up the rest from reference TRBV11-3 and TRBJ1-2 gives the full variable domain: EAGVVQSPRYKIIEKKQPVAFWCNPISGHNTLYWYLQNLGQGPELLIRYENEEAVDDSQLPKDRFSAERLKGVDSTLKIQPAELGDSAVYLCASSLDNSYGYTFGSGTRLTVV.

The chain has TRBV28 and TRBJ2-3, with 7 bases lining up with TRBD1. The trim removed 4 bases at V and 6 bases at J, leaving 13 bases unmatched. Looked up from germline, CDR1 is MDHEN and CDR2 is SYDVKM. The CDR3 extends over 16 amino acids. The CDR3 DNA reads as TGTGCCAGCAGTTCAAGACCGGGACAGCGTGCCGATACGCAGTATTTT. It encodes CASSSRPGQRADTQYF.

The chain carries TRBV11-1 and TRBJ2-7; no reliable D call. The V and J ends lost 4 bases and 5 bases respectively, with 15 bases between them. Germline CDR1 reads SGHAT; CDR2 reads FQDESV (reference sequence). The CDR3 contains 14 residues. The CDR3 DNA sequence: TGTGCCAGCAGCTGGAAACGGAATACTAACGAGCAGTACTTC. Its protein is CASSWKRNTNEQYF.